The next 25 T cell receptor beta chains were all read from a single sample in a study of blood T cell repertoires in COVID-19. Sequencing used immunoSEQ multiplex PCR; TCRdb keeps in-frame clones, though not all of them. The sample lists approximately 66,000 clones, more than 80% occurring once. The sample was peripheral blood. The receptors shown here come from a human donor with active COVID-19. The donor label of this sample is uncertain.

The chain is built from TRBV11-3 and TRBJ2-1; D may be TRBD1 (6 bases). Germline V CDR1 and CDR2: SGHNT, YENEEA. The V end was cut by 2 bases, the J end by 8 bases, with 10 bases between. The CDR3 spans 13 residues. The CDR3 nucleotides are TGTGCCAGCAGCTTATCGCCAGGGGATGAGCAGTTCTTC. Translated, it gives CASSLSPGDEQFF.

In this sample, this clone turned up once. This chain uses TRBV5-1 with TRBJ2-7; TRBD1 might be the D (6 bases). CDR3 length: 15 amino acids. V was pared by 9 bases and J by 0 bases, with 19 bases between. The V gene's germline CDR1 is SGHRS and CDR2 YFSETQ. CDR3 nucleotide sequence: TGCGCCAACGGGACAACCGTCCCCTCCTCCTACGAGCAGTACTTC. Amino acid sequence: CANGTTVPSSYEQYF.

This clone was found once. The chain is built from TRBV7-9 and TRBJ2-3; 7 bases map to TRBD1. Germline V gene sequence: CDR1 SEHNR, CDR2 FQNEAQ (reference sequence). Germline trimming cut 1 base from V and 4 bases from J; bases unmatched to any gene: 2. This CDR3 has 14 residues. The CDR3 is CASSLEGASDTQYF. CDR3 DNA sequence: TGTGCCAGCAGCTTAGAGGGGGCCTCAGATACGCAGTATTTT.

The V gene is TRBV2, the J gene TRBJ2-2, with 13 bases matching TRBD2. Germline V CDR1 and CDR2: SNHLY, FYNNEI. CDR3 size: 17 residues. Losses at the gene ends were 6 bases for V and 1 base for J; bases not matched to a gene: 5. In nucleotides, the CDR3 is TGTGCCAGCAGACGGACTAGCGGGGGCCAGAACACCGGGGAGCTGTTTTTT. This translates into CASRRTSGGQNTGELFF.

The chain joins TRBV9 to TRBJ2-5, with 11 bases identical to TRBD2. J was trimmed by 2 bases and V by 3 bases; bases with no gene match: 6. From germline, CDR1 is SGDLS and CDR2 YYNGEE. The CDR3 sequence is 16 residues long. The CDR3: CASSDVAGGIQETQYF. The CDR3 DNA is TGTGCCAGCAGCGATGTAGCGGGAGGGATTCAAGAGACCCAGTACTTC.

The V call is TRBV6-5, the J call TRBJ2-7; 9 nucleotides line up with TRBD1. CDR3 size: 16 residues. V dropped 1 base and J dropped 4; count of bases not matched to a gene: 8. The germline CDR1 and CDR2 sequences are MNHEY and SVGAGI. In DNA, the CDR3 is TGTGCCAGCAGTTACTTGGGACAGGGAGGGGATTACGAGCAGTACTTC. This translates into CASSYLGQGGDYEQYF.

The rearrangement uses TRBV9 and TRBJ2-5; 9 nucleotides agree with TRBD2. The CDR3 runs to 16 residues. Germline-derived CDR1 and CDR2 are SGDLS and YYNGEE. After removal of 2 bases from V and 5 bases from J, the junction contained 10 bases not matched to a gene. Written as DNA, the CDR3 is TGTGCCAGCAGCGTTAGCGGGAGCCGGATAGGGGAGACCCAGTACTTC. Its translation is CASSVSGSRIGETQYF.

This clone was seen once. The chain couples TRBV30 to TRBJ1-5; no clear D. Trimming cost V 0 bases and J 4 bases, with 13 bases left between them. CDR1 is GTSNPN, CDR2 SVGIG, per germline (reference sequence). The length of the CDR3 is 15 residues. This CDR3 reads CAWSVDRRPNQPQHF. CDR3 sequence (DNA): TGTGCCTGGAGTGTAGATCGGCGGCCTAATCAGCCCCAGCATTTT.

The gene calls are TRBV19 and TRBJ2-3; the match to TRBD2 covers 10 bases. J gave up 5 bases and V 9 bases, and 5 bases lay outside the gene matches. Germline CDR1 is LNHDA and CDR2 is SQIVND (reference sequence). This CDR3 spans 13 amino acids. Here the CDR3 DNA reads TGTGCCAGCCGACTAGCGGGTGGAGATACGCAGTATTTT. Residues: CASRLAGGDTQYF.

The genes are TRBV28 and TRBJ2-1, with a possible D match to TRBD2 (5 bases). Germline V CDR1 and CDR2: MDHEN, SYDVKM. V dropped 8 bases and J dropped 9 bases, with 8 bases sitting between them. The CDR3 spans 10 residues. CDR3 DNA: TGTGCCAGCGGCCGGGGTGAGCAGTTCTTC. It translates to CASGRGEQFF.

The chain couples TRBV7-2 to TRBJ1-2, with D possibly being TRBD1 (6 bases). CDR3 size: 13 residues. Per germline, CDR1 SGHTA and CDR2 FQGNSA. Trimming shortened V by 5 bases and J by 3 bases, and 10 bases separated the two germline ends. The chain's CDR3 is CASSPDRDYGYTF. DNA for the CDR3: TGTGCCAGCAGCCCGGACAGAGACTATGGCTACACCTTC. The full variable domain, rest sourced from reference TRBV7-2 and TRBJ1-2, is GAGVSQSPSNKVTEKGKDVELRCDPISGHTALYWYRQSLGQGLEFLIYFQGNSAPDKSGLPSDRFSAERTGGSVSTLTIQRTQQEDSAVYLCASSPDRDYGYTFGSGTRLTVV.

V usage is TRBV6-2 or TRBV6-3 and J usage is TRBJ2-7; 7 bases fit TRBD2. CDR1 and CDR2 (germline): MNHEY, SVGEGT. The CDR3 spans 18 residues. V was clipped by 0 bases and J by 5 bases; unmatched bases: 16. DNA for the CDR3: TGTGCCAGCAGTTACTCGACGATCACACGGCGGGAGCCCGACGAGCAGTACTTC. This sequence encodes CASSYSTITRREPDEQYF.

The CDR3 DNA reads as TGTGCCTGGAGTCCCCCCGTTAGCGGGGGGGCATGGGAGACCCAGTACTTC. Its translation: CAWSPPVSGGAWETQYF. This chain joins TRBV30 and TRBJ2-5, with 11 positions matching TRBD2. The CDR3 sequence is 17 residues long. Germline CDR1 GTSNPN, CDR2 SVGIG (reference sequence). V lost 2 bases, J lost 5 bases, and 13 bases stayed unmatched. The full variable domain, in which reference TRBV30 and TRBJ2-5 provide the parts outside the CDR3, is SQTIHQWPATLVQPVGSPLSLECTVEGTSNPNLYWYRQAAGRGLQLLFYSVGIGQISSEVPQNLSASRPQDRQFILSSKKLLLSDSGFYLCAWSPPVSGGAWETQYFGPGTRLLVL.

The chain recombines TRBV2 with TRBJ2-4, with a weak D call TRBD1 (6 bases). CDR3 length: 16 residues. Trimming removed 8 bases at V and 0 bases at J, with 17 bases between. Per germline, CDR1 SNHLY and CDR2 FYNNEI. The CDR3: CASGVGGTLAKNIQYF. The CDR3 nucleotides are TGTGCCAGCGGGGTAGGGGGAACTCTAGCCAAAAACATTCAGTACTTC.

The rearrangement links TRBV18 to TRBJ2-3, with D uncertain. This CDR3 comprises 12 residues. The germline CDR1 and CDR2 sequences are KGHSH and LQKENI. The V and J ends lost 4 bases and 5 bases respectively, with 7 bases between them. The CDR3 is CASSLKRDTQYF. The CDR3 bases are TGTGCCAGCTCACTTAAGCGAGATACGCAGTATTTT.

The V call is TRBV5-6, the J call TRBJ1-2, with 10 nucleotides matching TRBD1. This CDR3 region has 15 residues. Per germline, CDR1 SGHDT and CDR2 YYEEEE. J gave up 7 bases and V 3 bases, and 9 bases lay outside the gene matches. CDR3 nucleotide sequence: TGTGCCAGCAGCTCAGCGACAGGGGGCAAGGGTGGCTACACCTTC. The encoded protein is CASSSATGGKGGYTF.

The V and J genes are TRBV4-3 and TRBJ1-3, with D unresolved. V lost 3 bases to trimming and J lost 9 bases, with 9 bases between them. Germline V lookup: CDR1 LGHNA, CDR2 YSLEER. The CDR3 is 12 amino acids. The CDR3 sequence is CASSQDRGTIYF. The CDR3 region has the DNA TGCGCCAGCAGCCAGGATCGGGGCACCATATATTTT.

The rearrangement joins TRBV6-4 to TRBJ1-2, with TRBD1 matching 9 bases. The CDR3 sequence is 15 residues long. The V gene's germline CDR1 is MRHNA and CDR2 SNTAGT. V shed 5 bases, J shed 4 bases, and the junction held 8 bases outside the gene matches. CDR3 protein: CASSPEGQGSYGYTF. Written as DNA, the CDR3 is TGTGCCAGCAGTCCTGAGGGACAGGGAAGCTATGGCTACACCTTC.

This rearrangement joins TRBV28 to TRBJ1-4; D possibly corresponds to TRBD1 (6 bases). V dropped 3 bases and J dropped 8 bases, with 13 bases sitting between them. This CDR3 comprises 14 residues. Germline V gene sequence: CDR1 MDHEN, CDR2 SYDVKM. DNA for the CDR3: TGTGCCAGCAGTTTGGGACATACAAGGGAAAAACTGTTTTTT. Its translation is CASSLGHTREKLFF. Complete variable domain (other parts from reference TRBV28 and TRBJ1-4): DVKVTQSSRYLVKRTGEKVFLECVQDMDHENMFWYRQDPGLGLRLIYFSYDVKMKEKGDIPEGYSVSREKKERFSLILESASTNQTSMYLCASSLGHTREKLFFGSGTQLSVL.

The chain uses TRBV3-1 (or the pseudogene TRBV3-2) and TRBJ2-7; 10 nucleotides agree with TRBD2. Germline CDR1 is LGHDT and CDR2 is YNNKEL (reference sequence). The CDR3 length is 14 residues. The V gene end was trimmed by 10 bases and the J gene end by 3 bases; junction bases not matched to a gene: 9. The CDR3 sequence: CAIHQLAGYYEQYF. The CDR3 DNA reads as TGTGCCATCCATCAACTAGCGGGGTACTACGAGCAGTACTTC.

The rearrangement joins TRBV18 to TRBJ2-7, with TRBD1 matching over 7 bases. CDR1 and CDR2 (germline): KGHSH, LQKENI. The CDR3 loop spans 14 amino acids. V lost 1 base, J lost 3 bases, and 3 bases stayed unmatched. CDR3 sequence reads: CASSPQGAGYEQYF. In DNA form, the CDR3 reads TGTGCCAGCTCACCACAGGGGGCGGGCTACGAGCAGTACTTC.

The DNA for the CDR3 is TGTGCCGTAGTAGCGGGAGGGCCAACAGATACGCAGTATTTT. Its translation: CAVVAGGPTDTQYF. This sequence joins TRBV10-3 and TRBJ2-3; TRBD2 matches at 11 bases. V shed 11 bases, J shed 3 bases, and the junction held 7 bases outside the gene matches. The length of the CDR3 is 14 residues. Germline CDR1 reads ENHRY; CDR2 reads SYGVKD.

This rearrangement joins TRBV27 to TRBJ2-1, with 8 bases fitting TRBD2. Germline V lookup: CDR1 MNHEY, CDR2 SMNVEV (reference sequence). The length of the CDR3 is 16 residues. V shed 5 bases and J 8 bases; nucleotides not matched to a gene: 14. In nucleotides, the CDR3 is TGTGCCAGCAGTCCTAGGCGGCTAGCGGGCCCCCATGAGCAGTTCTTC. It yields the protein CASSPRRLAGPHEQFF.

The chain carries TRBV3-1 (or the pseudogene TRBV3-2) and TRBJ2-7; possible D gene TRBD1, 6 bases. The CDR3 is 12 amino acids. Germline-derived CDR1 and CDR2 are LGHDT and YNNKEL (reference sequence). V dropped 4 bases and J dropped 7 bases, with 11 bases sitting between them. The CDR3 region has the DNA TGTGCCAGCAGCCCAACAGGGATAGAGCAGTACTTC. Its protein is CASSPTGIEQYF.

The chain has TRBV7-9 and TRBJ1-1; D gene uncertain. Germline CDR1 SEHNR, CDR2 FQNEAQ (reference sequence). V lost 5 bases, J lost 6 bases, and 13 bases lay in between. This CDR3 comprises 13 residues. Here the CDR3 DNA reads TGTGCCAGCAGCCACCCGCCGGTCGCTGAAGCTTTCTTT. Translated, it gives CASSHPPVAEAFF.